This TCR beta chain was sequenced for a study of cytomegalovirus exposure and HLA in healthy donors. Primers for the PCR totalled 60 Vbeta and 13 Jbeta. Assay used: immunoSEQ multiplex PCR; TCRdb lists only in-frame clones, some missing. The sample records roughly 170,000 clones, 65% to 75% being singletons. Per germline, CDR1 SQVTM and CDR2 ANQGSEA. V dropped 1 base and J dropped 6 bases, with 9 bases sitting between them. This CDR3 spans 13 amino acids. As concerns this clone: No antigen is known for it.

General observations from the study: When analyzed later, a missense DCLRE1C variant was found to be linked to TCR beta V- and J-gene trimming. An analysis was carried out later, and it reportedly showed fewer N-insertions in an Asian-associated ancestry cluster than the 666-donor mean.

This receptor was identified in a girl under 18 in good health and CMV-seronegative. Sequencing was done on a sample of PBMCs. The chain uses TRBV29-1 and TRBJ2-2; D not certain. CDR3 region: CSVEVGLAGELFF. In DNA form, the CDR3 reads TGCAGCGTTGAAGTTGGGCTCGCCGGGGAGCTGTTTTTT.